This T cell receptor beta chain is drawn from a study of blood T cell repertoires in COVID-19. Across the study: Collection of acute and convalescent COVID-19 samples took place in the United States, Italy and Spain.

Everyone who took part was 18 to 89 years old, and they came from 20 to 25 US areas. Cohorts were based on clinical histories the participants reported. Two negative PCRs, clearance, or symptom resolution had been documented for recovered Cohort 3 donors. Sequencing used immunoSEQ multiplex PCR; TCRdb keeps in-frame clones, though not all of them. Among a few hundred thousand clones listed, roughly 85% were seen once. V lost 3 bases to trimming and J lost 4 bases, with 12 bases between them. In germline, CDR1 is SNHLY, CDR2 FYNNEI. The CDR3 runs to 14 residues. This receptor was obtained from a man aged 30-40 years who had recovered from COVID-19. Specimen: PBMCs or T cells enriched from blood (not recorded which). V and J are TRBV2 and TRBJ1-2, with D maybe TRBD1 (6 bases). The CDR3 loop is CASSDIGQIYGYTF. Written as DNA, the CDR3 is TGTGCCAGCAGTGACATCGGACAGATCTATGGCTACACCTTC.